One sample yielded the 29 T cell receptor beta chains listed below, sequenced in a study of blood T cell repertoires in COVID-19. Clones were read by immunoSEQ multiplex PCR, and TCRdb kept only the in-frame ones, dropping some. The table records some 250,000 clones, roughly 76% of them present only once. Sequenced: peripheral blood. These receptors came from a woman aged 80 or over with COVID-19, enrolled during active disease.

The gene calls are TRBV5-5 and TRBJ1-1; TRBD1 might be the D (6 bases). The CDR3 has 15 residues. Trimming left V 3 bases short and J 0 bases short, with 12 bases between. Germline-derived CDR1 and CDR2 are SGHKS and YYEKEE (reference sequence). The CDR3 DNA reads as TGTGCCAGCAGCTCCTTGACAGGTATGAACACTGAAGCTTTCTTT. Translation gives CASSSLTGMNTEAFF. The full variable domain, completed using reference TRBV5-5 and TRBJ1-1, is DAGVTQSPTHLIKTRGQQVTLRCSPISGHKSVSWYQQVLGQGPQFIFQYYEKEERGRGNFPDRFSARQFPNYSSELNVNALLLGDSALYLCASSSLTGMNTEAFFGQGTRLTVV.

This clone was seen only a few times. The chain is built from TRBV7-9 and TRBJ2-5, with TRBD2 identical over 12 bases. V was pared by 5 bases and J by 5 bases, with 9 bases of the junction left unmatched. There are 16 residues in the CDR3. Germline CDR1 reads SEHNR; CDR2 reads FQNEAQ (reference sequence). CDR3 sequence reads: CASSPGLAGGPETQYF. For the CDR3, the DNA is TGTGCCAGCAGCCCCGGGCTAGCGGGGGGGCCGGAGACCCAGTACTTC. Together with reference TRBV7-9 and TRBJ2-5, the CDR3 gives the full variable domain: DTGVSQNPRHKITKRGQNVTFRCDPISEHNRLYWYRQTLGQGPEFLTYFQNEAQLEKSRLLSDRFSAERPKGSFSTLEIQRTEQGDSAMYLCASSPGLAGGPETQYFGPGTRLLVL.

The chain has TRBV6-5 and TRBJ2-7, with TRBD1 matching over 8 bases. This CDR3 spans 14 amino acids. V trimming: 5 bases; J trimming: 2 bases; junction bases outside the gene matches: 5. The V gene's germline CDR1 is MNHEY and CDR2 SVGAGI. In DNA, the CDR3 is TGTGCCAGCAGTATGGAGACAGGGGCCTACGAGCAGTACTTC. This gives the protein CASSMETGAYEQYF.

On this clone: Additional DNA sequences in this sample encode the identical CDR3. The genes are TRBV12-3 or TRBV12-4 and TRBJ1-2; TRBD1 agrees at 9 bases. Germline trimming cut 3 bases from V and 4 bases from J; bases unmatched to any gene: 0. The CDR3 contains 13 residues. DNA of the CDR3: TGTGCCAGCAGTTTGGGACAGGGCTATGGCTACACCTTC. The encoded protein is CASSLGQGYGYTF.

The gene calls are TRBV5-1 and TRBJ1-1; 7 bases are a match to TRBD1. J lost 6 bases, V lost 4 bases, and 12 bases had no gene match. From germline, CDR1 is SGHRS and CDR2 YFSETQ. The CDR3 covers 15 residues. The CDR3 nucleotides read TGCGCCAGCAGCAGTACAGGGGTACCGGGCGCTGAAGCTTTCTTT. It is translated as CASSSTGVPGAEAFF.

This rearrangement joins TRBV28 to TRBJ2-4; maybe TRBD2 (5 bases). Trimming stripped 5 bases from V and 1 base from J, with 15 bases between. CDR1 is MDHEN and CDR2 is SYDVKM in the germline V gene. The CDR3 contains 16 residues. The CDR3 DNA follows: TGTGCCAGCAGTCCCAGCGGAATAGCGGCCAAAAACATTCAGTACTTC. This codes for CASSPSGIAAKNIQYF.

The chain is built from TRBV21-1 and TRBJ1-5. TRBV21-1 is a pseudogene segment. This CDR3 contains 17 residues. CDR3 amino acids: CATTYPGTTLTNQPQHF. DNA of the CDR3: TGTGCCACCACCTATCCCGGGACTACGTTGACGAATCAGCCCCAGCATTTT.

The rearrangement uses TRBV5-1 and TRBJ2-3, with TRBD2 identical over 7 bases. The CDR3 loop spans 13 amino acids. V dropped 2 bases and J dropped 6; count of bases not matched to a gene: 3. Germline V CDR1 and CDR2: SGHRS, YFSETQ. The CDR3 DNA sequence: TGCGCCAGCAGCTTTTGGGGAGGGGATACGCAGTATTTT. It yields the protein CASSFWGGDTQYF.

The CDR3 is CASSLAGGAETQYF. CDR3 nucleotide sequence: TGTGCCAGTAGCCTAGCGGGAGGCGCTGAGACCCAGTACTTC. The gene calls are TRBV19 and TRBJ2-5; 11 bases match TRBD2. Germline assignment: CDR1 LNHDA and CDR2 SQIVND (reference sequence). V was pared by 6 bases and J by 5 bases, with 5 bases of the junction left unmatched. The CDR3 length is 14 residues.

The rearrangement links TRBV7-3 to TRBJ1-2; 12 bases align to TRBD1. CDR3 length equals 15 residues. The germline V gene encodes CDR1 SGHTA and CDR2 FQGTGA. Trimming at V came to 5 bases and at J to 6 bases, leaving 7 bases not matched to a gene. CDR3 nucleotide sequence: TGTGCCAGCAGCCCGGGACAGGGGGCTCGGAATGGCTACACCTTC. It specifies CASSPGQGARNGYTF.

The chain uses TRBV9 and TRBJ2-5; D might be TRBD2 (5 bases). Trimming took 7 bases from V and 4 from J, leaving 14 bases between them. There are 13 residues in the CDR3. CDR1 and CDR2 (germline): SGDLS, YYNGEE. This CDR3 reads CASSRTVGETQYF. For the CDR3, the DNA is TGTGCCAGCTCCCGGACTGTGGGAGAGACCCAGTACTTC.

The chain combines TRBV7-9 with TRBJ2-3; TRBD1 is a possible D gene (6 bases). The CDR3 loop spans 14 amino acids. Looked up from germline, CDR1 is SEHNR and CDR2 is FQNEAQ (reference sequence). With 5 bases removed from V and 4 bases from J, the gap between germline ends came to 13 bases. CDR3 sequence (DNA): TGTGCCAGCAGCGACCAGGGGTTCGCAGATACGCAGTATTTT. Translation gives CASSDQGFADTQYF.

The chain recombines TRBV2 with TRBJ1-2, with 7 bases lining up with TRBD1. The junction had 3 bases not matched to a gene; V was cut back by 6 bases and J by 5 bases. Germline loops: CDR1 SNHLY, CDR2 FYNNEI. The CDR3 is 12 residues long. CDR3 sequence reads: CASRSTGYGYTF. CDR3 DNA sequence: TGTGCCAGCAGGTCGACAGGGTATGGCTACACCTTC.

The rearrangement uses TRBV5-6 and TRBJ2-7, with TRBD1 matching over 9 bases. Germline V lookup: CDR1 SGHDT, CDR2 YYEEEE. The CDR3 extends over 14 amino acids. The V and J ends lost 2 bases and 4 bases, in that order; junction bases with no gene match: 4. CDR3 amino acids: CASSFGTGLYEQYF. The CDR3 coding sequence is TGTGCCAGCAGCTTCGGGACAGGGTTGTACGAGCAGTACTTC.

The genes are TRBV7-2 and TRBJ2-1, with 9 bases fitting TRBD1. CDR1 is SGHTA, CDR2 FQGNSA, per germline. The CDR3 spans 15 residues. The junction had 7 bases not matched to a gene; V was cut back by 6 bases and J by 4 bases. Written as DNA, the CDR3 is TGTGCCAGCAGATTACAGGGGGCCTTATACAATGAGCAGTTCTTC. Translating gives CASRLQGALYNEQFF.

J is TRBJ1-1 and V is TRBV4-1; D not resolved. The CDR3 covers 14 residues. Germline V gives CDR1 MGHRA, CDR2 YSYEKL. Trimming removed 3 bases from V and 0 bases from J, with 8 bases in between. DNA of the CDR3: TGCGCCAGCAGCCAGGGCCCTATGAACACTGAAGCTTTCTTT. Protein: CASSQGPMNTEAFF.

V gene TRBV7-3 combines with J gene TRBJ2-3, with a tentative D call TRBD2 (5 bases). V was trimmed by 4 bases and J by 4 bases, leaving 9 bases between them. The CDR3 loop spans 13 amino acids. CDR1 and CDR2 from the germline V gene are SGHTA and FQGTGA. CDR3 nucleotide sequence: TGTGCCAGCAGCTCTAGCACGGCAGATACGCAGTATTTT. It codes for CASSSSTADTQYF.

The CDR3 reads CASSQDERGRRAFF. As DNA, the CDR3 is TGCGCCAGCAGCCAAGATGAAAGGGGGCGCAGAGCTTTCTTT. The chain combines TRBV4-1 with TRBJ1-1, with 7 positions matching TRBD1. Germline V lookup: CDR1 MGHRA, CDR2 YSYEKL. The V and J ends lost 0 bases and 10 bases, in that order; junction bases with no gene match: 8. CDR3 length: 14 amino acids.

The chain couples TRBV12-2 to TRBJ1-5; the table gives TRBD1 as D, unverified against the DNA. TRBV12-2 is a listed pseudogene. This CDR3 region has 15 residues. The CDR3 DNA is TGTGCAAGTCGCTTGACAGGTATGCGCAATCAGCCCCAGCATTTT. Protein sequence: CASRLTGMRNQPQHF.

The chain uses TRBV15 and TRBJ2-3; maybe TRBD1 (5 bases). CDR3 length: 16 amino acids. From germline, CDR1 is LNHNV and CDR2 YYDKDF (reference sequence). Trimming cost V 1 base and J 1 base, with 12 bases left between them. Here the CDR3 reads CATSRVPREGTDTQYF. In DNA form, the CDR3 reads TGTGCCACCAGCAGAGTACCCAGGGAAGGCACAGATACGCAGTATTTT.

The chain carries TRBV9 and TRBJ1-5; D unresolved. The CDR3 consists of 17 residues. V shed 0 bases and J shed 4 bases, with 17 bases lying between them. Germline-derived CDR1 and CDR2 are SGDLS and YYNGEE. The CDR3 DNA reads as TGTGCCAGCAGCGTAGGATCTGGCCTGTGGGCTAATCAGCCCCAGCATTTT. Its protein is CASSVGSGLWANQPQHF.

The rearrangement uses TRBV7-9 and TRBJ1-1; tentatively, D is TRBD1 (6 bases). This CDR3 spans 14 amino acids. Trimming removed 7 bases at V and 0 bases at J, with 12 bases between. In germline, CDR1 is SEHNR, CDR2 FQNEAQ (reference sequence). The CDR3 nucleotides are TGTGCCAGCAAGCCCCAGGGGTTGAACACTGAAGCTTTCTTT. It translates to CASKPQGLNTEAFF.

The V and J genes are TRBV4-1 and TRBJ1-1; TRBD1 agrees at 12 bases. The CDR3 extends over 19 amino acids. J lost 10 bases, V lost 0 bases, and 18 bases had no gene match. Germline V lookup: CDR1 MGHRA, CDR2 YSYEKL. CDR3 amino acids: CASSQDLDGRGQGARGAFF. The CDR3 DNA reads as TGCGCCAGCAGCCAAGATCTAGACGGTAGGGGACAGGGGGCGCGGGGAGCTTTCTTT.

The CDR3 DNA follows: TGTGCCAGCAGTTCACCGGGACAGGTCTCCTACGAGCAGTACTTC. Translating gives CASSSPGQVSYEQYF. The chain links TRBV28 to TRBJ2-7; 8 bases map to TRBD1. There are 15 residues in the CDR3. Unmatched junction bases numbered 5, after V lost 4 bases and J lost 0 bases. The germline gives CDR1 MDHEN, CDR2 SYDVKM.

This chain uses TRBV3-1 (or the pseudogene TRBV3-2) with TRBJ2-5, with 8 positions matching TRBD1. Germline V gene lookup returns CDR1 LGHDT and CDR2 YNNKEL (reference sequence). Trimming removed 3 bases from V and 7 bases from J; junction bases left unmatched: 7. This CDR3 contains 14 residues. CDR3 coding DNA: TGTGCCAGCAGCCAGTCGATAACAGGGGGGACCCAGTACTTC. Protein sequence: CASSQSITGGTQYF.

This chain links TRBV4-1 with TRBJ2-6; weak D call: TRBD1 (5 bases). Germline V gene data show CDR1 as MGHRA and CDR2 as YSYEKL. This CDR3 contains 16 residues. V gave up 4 bases and J gave up 2 bases, with 12 bases separating them. CDR3 coding DNA: TGCGCCAGCAGCCGGGGCGGATCAACTGGGGCCAACGTCCTGACTTTC. Encoded protein: CASSRGGSTGANVLTF.

V usage is TRBV7-2 and J usage is TRBJ2-5; D remains ambiguous. The CDR3 spans 14 residues. Trimming removed 1 base at V and 5 bases at J, with 11 bases between. Per the germline V gene, CDR1 is SGHTA and CDR2 is FQGNSA. The CDR3 spells CASSLEPSVETQYF. The CDR3, as DNA: TGTGCCAGCAGCTTAGAACCCTCGGTGGAGACCCAGTACTTC.

The gene calls are TRBV29-1 and TRBJ2-1; D is undetermined. Looked up from germline, CDR1 is SQVTM and CDR2 is ANQGSEA. The CDR3 length is 13 residues. The CDR3, as DNA: TGCACCGCCCTAAGGAGTAAGAACAATGAGCAGTTCTTC. Translating it yields CTALRSKNNEQFF.

This chain links TRBV25-1 with TRBJ1-6; D gene ambiguous. Germline CDR1 MGHDK, CDR2 SYGVNS. V lost 4 bases, J lost 7 bases, and 11 bases lay in between. CDR3 size: 14 residues. The CDR3 nucleotides are TGTGCCAGCAGTGCATACATAGAAAATTCACCCCTCCACTTT. It encodes CASSAYIENSPLHF.